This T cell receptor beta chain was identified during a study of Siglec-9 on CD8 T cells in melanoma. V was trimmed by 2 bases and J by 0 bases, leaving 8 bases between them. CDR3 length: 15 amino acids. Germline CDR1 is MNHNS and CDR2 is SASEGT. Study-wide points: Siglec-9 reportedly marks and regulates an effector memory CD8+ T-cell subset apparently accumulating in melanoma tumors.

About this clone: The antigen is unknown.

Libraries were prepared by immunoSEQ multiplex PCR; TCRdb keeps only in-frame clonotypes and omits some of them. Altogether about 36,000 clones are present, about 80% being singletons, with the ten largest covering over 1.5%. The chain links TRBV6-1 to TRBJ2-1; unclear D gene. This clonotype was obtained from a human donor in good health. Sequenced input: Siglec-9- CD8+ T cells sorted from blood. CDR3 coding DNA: TGTGCCAGCAGTGAAAGGAGTACCTCCTACAATGAGCAGTTCTTC. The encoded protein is CASSERSTSYNEQFF.